This is a list of T cell receptor beta chains from one sample in a study of control samples from healthy donors and cancer patients. Using immunoSEQ multiplex PCR, the repertoire was profiled, and TCRdb retains in-frame clones only, with some absent. The sample carries 65,000 to 85,000 clones, more than 75% recorded once. Sequencing was carried out using PBMCs. Receptors originate from a woman in her forties or fifties with head and neck cancer. Each CDR3 is given with its conserved first and last residue. The D gene is left open where the match is weak. Clone size is not always given. Where it is, it says once, few, many or a class for expanded clones.

>TRBV5-6|.|TRBJ2-5|.
TGTGCCAGCAGCGCAGGGATCCAAGAGACCCAGTACTTC
CASSAGIQETQYF
>TRBV3-1/TRBV3-2|TRBD2|TRBJ2-1|.
TGTGCCAGCAGCCAAGCAACTAGCGGACCCTACAATGAGCAGTTCTTC
CASSQATSGPYNEQFF
>TRBV28|TRBD2|TRBJ2-7|few
TGTGCCAGCAGTTCCCCCTTTGGGGGGGACTACGACGAGCAGTACTTC
CASSSPFGGDYDEQYF
>TRBV28|.|TRBJ1-4|.
TGTGCCAGCAGTTTCCCCCTCCGTGAAAAACTGTTTTTT
CASSFPLREKLFF
>TRBV19|.|TRBJ1-1|few
TGTGCCAGTAGTATGAGACAGAACACTGAAGCTTTCTTT
CASSMRQNTEAFF
>TRBV5-4|.|TRBJ2-7|.
TGTGCCAGCAGCTATCGCTCAGGGCTGGTCGAGCAGTACTTC
CASSYRSGLVEQYF
>TRBV6-7|.|TRBJ1-5|.
TGTGCCAGCAGTTACTCGCTGAGGCGAGTTAATCAGCCCCAGCATTTT
CASSYSLRRVNQPQHF
>TRBV9|TRBD1|TRBJ1-2|.
TGTGCCAGTGGACAGGCGAACTATGGCTACACCTTC
CASGQANYGYTF
>TRBV5-1|.|TRBJ2-5|.
TGCGCCAGCAGAGGTGGACAGCGTGAGTACCAAGAGACCCAGTACTTC
CASRGGQREYQETQYF
>TRBV5-1|.|TRBJ1-4|.
TGCGCCAGCAGCTTGGAGGCAGGGAGCAATGAAAAACTGTTTTTT
CASSLEAGSNEKLFF
>TRBV30|TRBD1|TRBJ2-1|once
TGTGCCGCCCTAGACAGGGTGACCTACAATGAGCAGTTCTTC
CAALDRVTYNEQFF
>TRBV5-1|.|TRBJ2-5|.
TGCGCCAGCAGCGCCACAGGGCTAGGACAAGAGACCCAGTACTTC
CASSATGLGQETQYF
>TRBV3-1/TRBV3-2|.|TRBJ2-7|.
TGTGCCAGCAGCCAACGAGGGAGTACCTACGAGCAGTACTTC
CASSQRGSTYEQYF
>TRBV30|TRBD1|TRBJ1-2|.
TGTGCCTTAGTGAGGGGGCAGGAAGGCTACACCTTC
CALVRGQEGYTF
>TRBV30|.|TRBJ2-7|.
TGTGCCTGGAGTGGGATCCACGAGCAGTACTTC
CAWSGIHEQYF
>TRBV5-1|.|TRBJ2-7|.
TGCGCCAGCAGTCACAGGGAGGGCTACGAGCAGTACTTC
CASSHREGYEQYF